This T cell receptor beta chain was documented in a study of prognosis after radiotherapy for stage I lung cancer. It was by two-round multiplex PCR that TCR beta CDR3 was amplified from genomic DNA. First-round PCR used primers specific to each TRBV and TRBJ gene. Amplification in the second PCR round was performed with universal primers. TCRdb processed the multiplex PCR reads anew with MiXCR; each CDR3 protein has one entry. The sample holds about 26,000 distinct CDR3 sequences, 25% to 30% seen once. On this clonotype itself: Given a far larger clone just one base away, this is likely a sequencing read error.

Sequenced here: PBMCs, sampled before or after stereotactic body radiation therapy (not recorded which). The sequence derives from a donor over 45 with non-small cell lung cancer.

The CDR3 nucleotides are TGTGCCAGCAGCTCCCTAGGCAATGAGCAGTACTTC. Protein sequence: CASSSLGNEQYF. This rearrangement joins TRBV11-2 to TRBJ2-7; D uncertain. This CDR3 has 12 residues. With 4 bases removed from V and 7 bases from J, the gap between germline ends came to 11 bases. CDR1 SGHAT and CDR2 FQNNGV come from the germline V gene.